This T cell receptor beta chain was found in a study of beta chain features in type 1 diabetes. General study results and limits: When Type 1 diabetes patients were examined, their TCRB CDR3s proved moderately but significantly shorter in all four CD4+ subsets.

The CDR3 is made up of 16 amino acids. V dropped 3 bases and J dropped 3; count of bases not matched to a gene: 9. Germline CDR1 LGHNA, CDR2 YNFKEQ. Cell sorting via CD45RO/CCR7/CD25/CD127/CD95/CD27 was performed to obtain CD4+ naive, central memory, regulatory and stem cell-like memory cells. This clone was detected a few times. The antigen remains unidentified. What was sequenced were expressed TCRB transcripts, since all of the isolated RNA had been reverse transcribed. TCRdb's table, derived via immunoSEQ multiplex PCR, lists solely in-frame clones and lacks some. The sample has around 200,000 clones, 10% to 15% seen once.

The TCR originated in a woman under 30 in good health. The chain employs TRBV4-2 and TRBJ2-7; 9 bases match TRBD1. Sequencing was carried out using central memory CD4+ T cells from blood. This CDR3 is CASSQATGQGLYEQYF. Here the CDR3 DNA reads TGTGCCAGCAGCCAGGCCACGGGACAGGGACTCTACGAGCAGTACTTC.